This TCR beta chain comes out of a study of blood T cells in healthy people across ages. The CDR3 is made up of 15 amino acids. V lost 6 bases to trimming and J lost 2 bases, with 16 bases between them. The study's findings and limits: The study found TCR beta diversity correlated strongly with naive T cell percentage.

The second PCR ran about 7 to 12 cycles with a sample-barcoded 5' primer and J-beta primers. Each CDR3 protein gets one entry after TCRdb re-called the 5' RACE reads with MiXCR. Of about 1.4 million distinct CDR3 sequences in the sample, 45% to 70% were seen once. This clonotype was counted between two and nine times. As yet, its antigen is unknown. There were healthy Caucasian individuals from Russia, aged about 6 to 95, serving as donors. Peripheral blood samples of 9.5 to 10 milliliters were drawn from each donor. V usage is TRBV12-3 or TRBV12-4 and J usage is TRBJ2-5; the D is unclear. The TCR sequence derives from a young man in good health. Source material: blood. CDR3 region: CASSPGRADQETQYF. The DNA of the CDR3 is TGTGCCAGCAGCCCCGGACGGGCAGATCAAGAGACCCAGTACTTC.